This T cell receptor (beta chain) was profiled in a study of cytomegalovirus exposure and HLA in healthy donors. This clone showed up just once. CDR3 length equals 12 residues. Trimming pared 6 bases from V and 5 bases from J, leaving 10 bases between. The germline CDR1 and CDR2 sequences are SGHVS and FNYEAQ. Both 60 Vbeta primers and 13 Jbeta primers went into the PCR. The repertoire was sequenced with immunoSEQ multiplex PCR; TCRdb's copy has only in-frame clones and lacks some. The table has tens of thousands of clones, approximately 84% seen once; the top ten hold 2.5% to 3%. What was sequenced was PBMCs. This receptor was identified in a man in his fifties in good health and CMV-seronegative. The chain has TRBV7-6 and TRBJ2-5; the D gene is possibly TRBD2 (6 bases). The CDR3 reads CASRSLAETQYF. CDR3 coding DNA: TGTGCCAGCAGGTCACTAGCCGAGACCCAGTACTTC.